These T cell receptor beta chains were read from a single sample in a study of brain T cells in children with intractable seizures. Method: immunoSEQ multiplex PCR; TCRdb's copy keeps in-frame clones and lacks some. The table records tens of thousands of clones, around nine tenths of them present only once. Sequencing was performed on peripheral blood, taken at surgery. The receptors stem from a girl between 2 and 10 years old with Rasmussen encephalitis and intractable seizures. The conserved cysteine and the conserved F or W are not part of the CDR3 here.

V	J	CDR3
TRBV5-6	TRBJ1-1	ASSLAMDRKNTEAF
TRBV12-3/TRBV12-4	TRBJ2-7	ASSFDRSYEQY
TRBV19	TRBJ1-1	ASSKDRGLSTEAF
TRBV7-9	TRBJ1-5	ASSPSDRGLQPQH
TRBV7-9	TRBJ2-3	ASSLEVITTDTQY
TRBV9	TRBJ1-1	ASAGTTLEAF
TRBV12-3/TRBV12-4	TRBJ1-3	ASSPRQGLTIY
TRBV7-2	TRBJ1-1	ASSFRQARLNTEAF
TRBV12-3/TRBV12-4	TRBJ1-2	ASSLAVRAGYT
TRBV4-1	TRBJ2-3	ASSQDSVQGSSSTDTQY
TRBV6-5	TRBJ1-1	ASSYSGLWGNTEAF
TRBV27	TRBJ2-3	ASSLWQADTQY
TRBV7-6	TRBJ1-1	ASSLKGGTEAF
TRBV7-9	TRBJ1-2	ASSLATPSTYGYT
TRBV6-5	TRBJ2-1	ATKRGSSYNEQF
TRBV27	TRBJ1-2	ASSLMSNYGYT
TRBV28	TRBJ2-3	ASSLYRSPGLGVDTQY
TRBV30	TRBJ2-2	AWSVQASGELF
TRBV6-4	TRBJ2-3	ASSGLAGADTQY
TRBV7-9	TRBJ2-5	ASSPGKETQY
TRBV28	TRBJ2-5	ASSEASGAWEETQY
TRBV4-1	TRBJ2-1	ASSQEQPSNEQF
TRBV4-2	TRBJ1-2	ASSHTGPYGYT
TRBV15	TRBJ1-5	ATSRDLGGKNSNQPQH
TRBV2	TRBJ1-1	ASSYKEAF
TRBV11-1	TRBJ2-7	ASSLPRGYSYEQY
TRBV6-1	TRBJ1-1	ASSERVNTEAF